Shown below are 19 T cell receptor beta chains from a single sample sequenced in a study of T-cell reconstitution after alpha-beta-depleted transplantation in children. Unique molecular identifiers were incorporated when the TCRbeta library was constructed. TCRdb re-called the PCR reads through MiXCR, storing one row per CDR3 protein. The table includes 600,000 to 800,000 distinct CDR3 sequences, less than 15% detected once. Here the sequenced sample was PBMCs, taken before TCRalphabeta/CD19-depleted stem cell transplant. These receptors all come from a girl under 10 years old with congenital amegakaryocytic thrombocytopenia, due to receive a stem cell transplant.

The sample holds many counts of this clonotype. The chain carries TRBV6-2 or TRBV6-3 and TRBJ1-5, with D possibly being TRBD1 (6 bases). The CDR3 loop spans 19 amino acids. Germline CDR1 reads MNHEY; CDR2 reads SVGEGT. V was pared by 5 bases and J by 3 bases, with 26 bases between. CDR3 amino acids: CASSPRTQGLVFDNQPQHF. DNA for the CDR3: TGTGCCAGCAGTCCCCGCACCCAGGGGTTGGTTTTTGACAATCAGCCCCAGCATTTT.

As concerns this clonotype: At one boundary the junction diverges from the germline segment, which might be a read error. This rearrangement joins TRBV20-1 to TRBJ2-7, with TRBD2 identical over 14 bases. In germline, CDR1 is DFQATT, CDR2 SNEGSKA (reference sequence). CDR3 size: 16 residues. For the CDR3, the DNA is TGCTGTGCTACTCAAGGGGGACTAGCGGGAGTCTACGAGCAGTACTTC. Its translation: CCATQGGLAGVYEQYF.

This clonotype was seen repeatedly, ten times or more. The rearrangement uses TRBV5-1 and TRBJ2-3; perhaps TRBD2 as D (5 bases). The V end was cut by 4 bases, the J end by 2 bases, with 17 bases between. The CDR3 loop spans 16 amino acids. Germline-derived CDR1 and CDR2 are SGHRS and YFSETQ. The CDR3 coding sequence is TGCGCCAGCAGCCACCCACGAGCTCTAGCCACAGATACGCAGTATTTT. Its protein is CASSHPRALATDTQYF.

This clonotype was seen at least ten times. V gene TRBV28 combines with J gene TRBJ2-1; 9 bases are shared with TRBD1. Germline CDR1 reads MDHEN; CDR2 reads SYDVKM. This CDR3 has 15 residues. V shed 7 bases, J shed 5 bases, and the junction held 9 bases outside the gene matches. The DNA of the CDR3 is TGTGCCAGCAATATACCGGGACAGGGAGACAATGAGCAGTTCTTC. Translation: CASNIPGQGDNEQFF.

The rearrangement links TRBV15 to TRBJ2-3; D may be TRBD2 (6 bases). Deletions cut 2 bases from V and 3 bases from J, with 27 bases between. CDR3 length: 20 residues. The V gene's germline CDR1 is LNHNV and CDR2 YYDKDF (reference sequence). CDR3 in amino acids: CATSRTSTSTVGWYTDTQYF. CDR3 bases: TGTGCCACCAGCAGAACCTCCACTAGCACCGTCGGATGGTATACAGATACGCAGTATTTT. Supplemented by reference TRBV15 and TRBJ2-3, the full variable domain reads DAMVIQNPRYQVTQFGKPVTLSCSQTLNHNVMYWYQQKSSQAPKLLFHYYDKDFNNEADTPDNFQSRRPNTSFCFLDIRSPGLGDTAMYLCATSRTSTSTVGWYTDTQYFGPGTRLTVL.

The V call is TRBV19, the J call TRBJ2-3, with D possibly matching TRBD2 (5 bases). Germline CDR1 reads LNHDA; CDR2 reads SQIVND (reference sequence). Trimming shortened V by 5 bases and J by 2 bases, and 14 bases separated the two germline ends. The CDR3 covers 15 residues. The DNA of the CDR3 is TGTGCCAGTAGTGGTATTAGCGAGGACACAGATACGCAGTATTTT. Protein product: CASSGISEDTDTQYF.

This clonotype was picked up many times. The CDR3 loop reads CASSPRQGSRYNEQFF. CDR3 nucleotide sequence: TGTGCCAGCAGTCCGAGACAGGGGTCAAGATACAATGAGCAGTTCTTC. The chain carries TRBV12-3 or TRBV12-4 and TRBJ2-1, with 8 bases fitting TRBD1. CDR3 size: 16 residues. Trimming took 5 bases from V and 4 from J; bases not matched to a gene: 10.

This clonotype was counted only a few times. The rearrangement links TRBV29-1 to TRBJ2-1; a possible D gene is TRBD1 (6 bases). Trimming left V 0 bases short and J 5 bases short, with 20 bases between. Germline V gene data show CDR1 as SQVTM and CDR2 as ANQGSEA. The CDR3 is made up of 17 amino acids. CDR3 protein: CSVEDLGSAGVDNEQFF. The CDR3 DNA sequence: TGCAGCGTTGAAGATTTGGGGTCGGCAGGGGTGGACAATGAGCAGTTCTTC.

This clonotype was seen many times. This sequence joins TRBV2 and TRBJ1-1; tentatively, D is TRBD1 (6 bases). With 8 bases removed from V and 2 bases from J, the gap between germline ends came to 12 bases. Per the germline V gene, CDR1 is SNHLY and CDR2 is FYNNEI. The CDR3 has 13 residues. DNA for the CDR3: TGTGCCAGCCGGACAGAAGCAAACACTGAAGCTTTCTTT. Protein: CASRTEANTEAFF.

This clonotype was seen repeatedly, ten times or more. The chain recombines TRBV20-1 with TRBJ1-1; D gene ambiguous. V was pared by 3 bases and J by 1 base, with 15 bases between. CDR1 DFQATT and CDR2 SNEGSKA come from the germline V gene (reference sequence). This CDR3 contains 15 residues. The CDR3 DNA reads TGCAGTGCTAGTTACCGGGGTCCCACGAACACTGAAGCTTTCTTT. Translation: CSASYRGPTNTEAFF.

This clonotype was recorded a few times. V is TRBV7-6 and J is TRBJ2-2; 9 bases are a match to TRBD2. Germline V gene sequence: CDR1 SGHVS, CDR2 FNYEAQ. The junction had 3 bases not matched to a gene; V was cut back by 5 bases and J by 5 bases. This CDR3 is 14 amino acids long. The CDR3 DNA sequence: TGTGCCAGCAGCGTTAGCGGGAGTACCGGGGAGCTGTTTTTT. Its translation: CASSVSGSTGELFF.

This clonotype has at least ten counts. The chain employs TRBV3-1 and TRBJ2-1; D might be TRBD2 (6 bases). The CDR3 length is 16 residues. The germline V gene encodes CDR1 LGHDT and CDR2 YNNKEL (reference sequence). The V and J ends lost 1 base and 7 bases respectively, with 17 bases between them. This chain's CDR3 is CASSQVRDWRVNEQFF. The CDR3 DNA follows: TGTGCCAGCAGCCAAGTGAGGGACTGGAGAGTTAATGAGCAGTTCTTC.

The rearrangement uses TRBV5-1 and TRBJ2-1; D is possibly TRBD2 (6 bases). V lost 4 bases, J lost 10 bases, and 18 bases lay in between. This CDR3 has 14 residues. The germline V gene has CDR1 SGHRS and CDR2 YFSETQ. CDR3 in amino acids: CASSPGSSREEQFF. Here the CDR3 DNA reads TGCGCCAGCAGCCCCGGGAGCTCCCGAGAGGAGCAGTTCTTC.

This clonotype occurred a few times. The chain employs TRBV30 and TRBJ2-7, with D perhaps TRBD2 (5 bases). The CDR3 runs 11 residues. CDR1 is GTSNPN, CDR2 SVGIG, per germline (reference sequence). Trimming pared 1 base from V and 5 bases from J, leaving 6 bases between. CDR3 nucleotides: TGTGCCTGGAGTGAGGAGGACGAGCAGTACTTC. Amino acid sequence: CAWSEEDEQYF. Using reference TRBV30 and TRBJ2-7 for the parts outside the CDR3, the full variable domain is SQTIHQWPATLVQPVGSPLSLECTVEGTSNPNLYWYRQAAGRGLQLLFYSVGIGQISSEVPQNLSASRPQDRQFILSSKKLLLSDSGFYLCAWSEEDEQYFGPGTRLTVT.

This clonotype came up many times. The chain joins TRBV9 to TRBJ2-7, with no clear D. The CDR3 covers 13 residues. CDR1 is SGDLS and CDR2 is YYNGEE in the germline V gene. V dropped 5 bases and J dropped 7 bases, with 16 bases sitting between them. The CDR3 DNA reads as TGTGCCAGCAGGATTAGTGGGTGTCGGGAGCAGTACTTC. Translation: CASRISGCREQYF.

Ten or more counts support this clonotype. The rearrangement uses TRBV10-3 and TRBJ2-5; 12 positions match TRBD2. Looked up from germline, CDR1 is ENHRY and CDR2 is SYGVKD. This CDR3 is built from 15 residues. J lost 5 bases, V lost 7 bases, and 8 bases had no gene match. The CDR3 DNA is TGTGCCATCAAGCGACTAGCGGGAGTTGAGGAGACCCAGTACTTC. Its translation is CAIKRLAGVEETQYF.

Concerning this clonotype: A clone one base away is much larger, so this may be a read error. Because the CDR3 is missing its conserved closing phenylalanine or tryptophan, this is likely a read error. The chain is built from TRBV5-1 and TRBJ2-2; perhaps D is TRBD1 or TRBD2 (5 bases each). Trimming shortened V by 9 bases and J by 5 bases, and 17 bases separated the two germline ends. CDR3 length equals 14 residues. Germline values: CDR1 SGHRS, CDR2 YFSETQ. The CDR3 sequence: CATRVLAGTGELFV. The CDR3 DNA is TGCGCCACCAGGGTGCTAGCAGGGACCGGGGAGCTGTTTGTT.

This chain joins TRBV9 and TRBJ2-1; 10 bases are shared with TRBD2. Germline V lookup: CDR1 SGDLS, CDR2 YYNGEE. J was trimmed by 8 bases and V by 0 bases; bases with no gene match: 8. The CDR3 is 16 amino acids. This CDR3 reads CASSVGRVLAGHEQFF. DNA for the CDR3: TGTGCCAGCAGCGTAGGACGGGTACTAGCGGGACATGAGCAGTTCTTC. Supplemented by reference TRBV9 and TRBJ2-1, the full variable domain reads DSGVTQTPKHLITATGQRVTLRCSPRSGDLSVYWYQQSLDQGLQFLIQYYNGEERAKGNILERFSAQQFPDLHSELNLSSLELGDSALYFCASSVGRVLAGHEQFFGPGTRLTVL.

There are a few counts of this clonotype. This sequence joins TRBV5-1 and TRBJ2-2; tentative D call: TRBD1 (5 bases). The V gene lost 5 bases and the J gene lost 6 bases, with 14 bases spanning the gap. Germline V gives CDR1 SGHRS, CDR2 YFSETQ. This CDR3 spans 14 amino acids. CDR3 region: CASRHSQGSGELFF. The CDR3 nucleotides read TGCGCCAGCAGACACTCCCAGGGATCCGGGGAGCTGTTTTTT.